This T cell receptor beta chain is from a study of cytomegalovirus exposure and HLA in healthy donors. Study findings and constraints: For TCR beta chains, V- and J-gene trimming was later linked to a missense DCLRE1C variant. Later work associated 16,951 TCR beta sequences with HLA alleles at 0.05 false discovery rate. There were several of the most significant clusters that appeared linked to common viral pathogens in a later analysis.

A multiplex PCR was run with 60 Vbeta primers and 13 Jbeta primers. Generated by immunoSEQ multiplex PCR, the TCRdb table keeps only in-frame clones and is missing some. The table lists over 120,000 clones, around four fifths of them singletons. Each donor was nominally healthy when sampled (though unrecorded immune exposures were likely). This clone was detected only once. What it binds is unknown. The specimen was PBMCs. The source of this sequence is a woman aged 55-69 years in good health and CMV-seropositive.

The CDR3: CASRLAGGGSNEQFF. The CDR3 DNA is TGTGCCAGCAGGTTAGCGGGAGGGGGCAGCAATGAGCAGTTCTTC. The V gene is TRBV27, the J gene TRBJ2-1, with TRBD2 identical over 11 bases. The CDR3 runs 15 residues. V lost 6 bases to trimming and J lost 6 bases; unmatched junction nucleotides: 7. Germline values: CDR1 MNHEY, CDR2 SMNVEV (reference sequence).